This T cell receptor beta chain was documented in a study of identical twins. TCRdb re-analysed the 5' RACE reads in MiXCR, keeping a single row per CDR3 protein. The sample carries a few hundred thousand distinct CDR3 sequences, about 8% recorded once. J was trimmed by 3 bases and V by 7 bases; bases with no gene match: 10. The germline gives CDR1 DFQATT, CDR2 SNEGSKA (reference sequence). This CDR3 comprises 15 residues. This sample was shared with a second study, whose subject was yellow fever vaccine responses in identical twins.

The chain uses TRBV20-1 and TRBJ2-2, with 8 bases lining up with TRBD2. The sample taken for sequencing was memory (CD45RO+) T cells sorted from blood. The clonotype comes from a woman between 18 and 29 years old in good health. CDR3 loop: CSGTGLGTYTGELFF. The CDR3 DNA follows: TGCAGTGGGACGGGACTAGGGACGTACACCGGGGAGCTGTTTTTT.